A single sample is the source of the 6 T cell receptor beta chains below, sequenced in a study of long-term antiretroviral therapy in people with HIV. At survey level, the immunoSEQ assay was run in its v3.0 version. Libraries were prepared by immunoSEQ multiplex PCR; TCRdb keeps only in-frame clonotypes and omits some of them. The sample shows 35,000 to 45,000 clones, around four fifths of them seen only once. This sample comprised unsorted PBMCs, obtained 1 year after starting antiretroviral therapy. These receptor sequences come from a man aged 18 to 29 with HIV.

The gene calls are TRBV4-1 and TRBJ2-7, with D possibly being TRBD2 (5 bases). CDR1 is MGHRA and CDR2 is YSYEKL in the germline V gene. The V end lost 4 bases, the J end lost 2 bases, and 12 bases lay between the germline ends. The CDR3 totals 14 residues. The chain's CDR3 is CASSPLASTYEQYF. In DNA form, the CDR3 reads TGCGCCAGCAGCCCTCTGGCTAGCACCTACGAGCAGTACTTC.

The CDR3 is CASSHRTGGKETQYF. In DNA form, the CDR3 reads TGCGCCAGCAGCCACAGGACAGGGGGCAAAGAGACCCAGTACTTC. The J gene is TRBJ2-5, the V gene TRBV5-1; TRBD1 matches 11 bases. The CDR3 runs to 15 residues. Looked up from germline, CDR1 is SGHRS and CDR2 is YFSETQ. V lost 4 bases and J lost 3; bases outside the gene matches: 5.

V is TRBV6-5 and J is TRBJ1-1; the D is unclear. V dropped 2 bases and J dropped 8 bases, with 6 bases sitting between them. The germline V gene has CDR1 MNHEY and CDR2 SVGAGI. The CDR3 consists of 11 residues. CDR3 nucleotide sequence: TGTGCCAGCAGTTACGGAGGCGAAGCTTTCTTT. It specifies CASSYGGEAFF.

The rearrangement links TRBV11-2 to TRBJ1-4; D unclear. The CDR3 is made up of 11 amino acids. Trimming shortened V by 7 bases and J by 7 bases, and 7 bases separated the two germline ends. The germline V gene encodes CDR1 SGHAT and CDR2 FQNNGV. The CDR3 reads CASNLSEKLFF. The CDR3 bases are TGTGCCAGCAACTTGAGTGAAAAACTGTTTTTT.

The CDR3 loop is CASSRRDRIISGELFF. CDR3 coding DNA: TGTGCCAGCAGTCGCCGGGACAGGATCATCTCCGGGGAGCTGTTTTTT. The chain carries TRBV27 and TRBJ2-2, with TRBD1 identical over 8 bases. This CDR3 contains 16 residues. Germline loops: CDR1 MNHEY, CDR2 SMNVEV (reference sequence). With 5 bases clipped from V and 6 bases from J, the junction kept 11 bases outside the gene matches.

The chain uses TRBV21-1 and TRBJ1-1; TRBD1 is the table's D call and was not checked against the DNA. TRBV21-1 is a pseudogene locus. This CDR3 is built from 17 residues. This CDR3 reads CASSNIAWTPWGTEAFF. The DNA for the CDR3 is TGTGCCAGCAGCAATATCGCTTGGACACCCTGGGGCACTGAAGCTTTCTTT.